The 26 T cell receptor beta chains reported below all come from one sample, sequenced in a study of Graves' ophthalmopathy and Graves' hyperthyroidism. RNA transcripts were the source from which TCR beta CDR3 regions were amplified. After a first-round RT-PCR with HTBI primers, a second-round multiplex PCR was run. TCRdb recomputed calls from the multiplex PCR reads with MiXCR, one row per CDR3 protein. The sample has hundreds of thousands of distinct CDR3 sequences, approximately 22% seen once. Sequencing was carried out using peripheral blood. The receptor set was obtained from a woman aged 18-30 years with stable Graves' hyperthyroidism. Some clones in this sample may be carry-over from other donors' samples.

At least ten counts were recorded for this clonotype. The CDR3 spells CASSPPANTEAFF. The DNA for the CDR3 is TGTGCCAGCAGTCCACCTGCGAACACTGAAGCTTTCTTT. The rearrangement joins TRBV28 to TRBJ1-1, with no clear D. Trimming took off 5 bases at V and 1 base at J, with 8 bases between the two ends. Germline V lookup: CDR1 MDHEN, CDR2 SYDVKM. The CDR3 contains 13 residues.

CDR3 coding DNA: TGTGCCATCCTCCCCGGACAGGGGGGTCACGGGGAGCTGTTTTTT. As protein: CAILPGQGGHGELFF. V gene TRBV10-3 combines with J gene TRBJ2-2; TRBD1 matches 10 bases. CDR3 size: 15 residues. The junction had 10 bases not matched to a gene; V was cut back by 8 bases and J by 7 bases. Germline loops: CDR1 ENHRY, CDR2 SYGVKD.

The gene calls are TRBV30 and TRBJ1-2, with D unresolved. The CDR3 is 10 residues long. Germline lookup yields CDR1 GTSNPN and CDR2 SVGIG (reference sequence). The V end was cut by 1 base, the J end by 8 bases, with 5 bases between. The CDR3 coding sequence is TGTGCCTGGAGTGGGGGAGGCTACACCTTC. Its protein is CAWSGGGYTF.

This clonotype appeared many times. V usage is TRBV5-5 and J usage is TRBJ1-1; D gene unclear. Germline lookup yields CDR1 SGHKS and CDR2 YYEKEE (reference sequence). The CDR3 has 14 amino acids. The V and J ends lost 2 bases and 2 bases respectively, with 10 bases between them. The CDR3 protein is CASSFRPTNTEAFF. Here the CDR3 DNA reads TGTGCCAGCAGCTTTAGGCCGACCAACACTGAAGCTTTCTTT.

The V and J genes are TRBV4-1 and TRBJ2-5; unclear D gene. The ends were cut back, 9 bases at V and 4 bases at J, with 0 bases in the middle. This CDR3 is built from 8 residues. CDR1 is MGHRA and CDR2 is YSYEKL in the germline V gene. CDR3 region: CARETQYF. CDR3 DNA sequence: TGCGCCAGAGAGACCCAGTACTTC.

The chain couples TRBV28 to TRBJ2-7; 7 bases are a match to TRBD1. The V and J ends lost 5 bases and 2 bases, in that order; junction bases with no gene match: 9. The CDR3 is 15 amino acids. Germline V gene data show CDR1 as MDHEN and CDR2 as SYDVKM. CDR3: CASSTGTVRPYEQYF. CDR3 nucleotides: TGTGCCAGCAGTACCGGGACAGTAAGGCCCTACGAGCAGTACTTC. Variable domain in full (rest from reference TRBV28 and TRBJ2-7): DVKVTQSSRYLVKRTGEKVFLECVQDMDHENMFWYRQDPGLGLRLIYFSYDVKMKEKGDIPEGYSVSREKKERFSLILESASTNQTSMYLCASSTGTVRPYEQYFGPGTRLTVT.

This clonotype was seen more than once but under ten times. Mismatch with germline at one junction end may stem from a read error. This chain connects TRBV6-1 to TRBJ2-5, with no clear D. This CDR3 is 11 amino acids long. Germline assignment: CDR1 MNHNS and CDR2 SASEGT. Here the CDR3 reads CASSEDSLGNF. Written as DNA, the CDR3 is TGTGCCAGCAGTGAAGATTCCTTAGGAAACTTC.

The chain has TRBV20-1 and TRBJ2-5; perhaps TRBD2 as D (5 bases). The CDR3 is 11 amino acids. Germline-derived CDR1 and CDR2 are DFQATT and SNEGSKA (reference sequence). The chain's CDR3 is CCTRPGETQYF. For the CDR3, the DNA is TGCTGTACTCGGCCGGGGGAGACCCAGTACTTC.

This clonotype was seen a single time. A clone one base away is much larger, so this may be a read error. The conserved phenylalanine or tryptophan is not found at the CDR3 terminus, so this likely reflects a read error. The chain has TRBV6-1 and TRBJ1-2, with a weak D call TRBD1 (5 bases). Between the trimmed V and J ends, which lost 8 bases and 2 bases, there was a span of 9 bases. In germline, CDR1 is MNHNS, CDR2 SASEGT. The CDR3 has 12 amino acids. The CDR3 sequence is CASVNRNYGYTL. The DNA of the CDR3 is TGTGCCAGCGTGAACAGGAACTATGGCTACACCTTG.

The sample holds a few counts of this clonotype. The conserved phenylalanine or tryptophan normally closing the CDR3 is absent here, so this likely arose from a read error. The DNA is left out, because the CDR3 cannot be placed on it with certainty; the CDR3 is given as TCRdb lists it. The CDR3 here is CASSFPKKPGGGMNTEACL. The V gene is TRBV11-2, the J gene TRBJ1-1; TRBD1 was called by the table and not checked on the DNA. The CDR3 length is 19 residues, termini included. Germline CDR1 and CDR2: SGHAT and FQNNGV.

This clonotype was seen only a few times. The genes are TRBV2 and TRBJ2-7; 10 bases fit TRBD1. The J segment lost 4 bases and the V segment lost 3 bases, leaving 6 bases of the junction unmatched. The germline V gene has CDR1 SNHLY and CDR2 FYNNEI. CDR3 length equals 15 residues. The CDR3 protein is CASSEGTGDWYEQYF. CDR3 coding DNA: TGTGCCAGCAGTGAGGGGACAGGGGATTGGTACGAGCAGTACTTC.

This clonotype has ten or more counts. The rearrangement joins TRBV2 to TRBJ2-4; D gene uncertain. V lost 3 bases and J lost 2, with 17 bases in between. Germline V CDR1 and CDR2: SNHLY, FYNNEI. This CDR3 is built from 17 residues. In DNA form, the CDR3 reads TGTGCCAGCAGTGATAATGCGGCCGCCTATACCAAAAACATTCAGTACTTC. As protein: CASSDNAAAYTKNIQYF.

This chain connects TRBV20-1 to TRBJ2-5, with 13 bases aligning to TRBD2. This CDR3 is built from 16 residues. V was pared by 3 bases and J by 2 bases, with 6 bases of the junction left unmatched. Per the germline V gene, CDR1 is DFQATT and CDR2 is SNEGSKA (reference sequence). The CDR3 region has the DNA TGCAGTGCTAGCGATACGGGACTAGCGGGACAAGAGACCCAGTACTTC. This gives the protein CSASDTGLAGQETQYF.

This clonotype was detected ten times or more. The chain uses TRBV5-1 and TRBJ2-2; 7 positions agree with TRBD2. The CDR3 has 16 residues. The V gene end was trimmed by 3 bases and the J gene end by 0 bases; junction bases not matched to a gene: 5. Per germline, CDR1 SGHRS and CDR2 YFSETQ. In nucleotides, the CDR3 is TGCGCCAGCAGCTACACGGGACTAACGAACACCGGGGAGCTGTTTTTT. It codes for CASSYTGLTNTGELFF.

This clonotype was detected ten times or more. A junction end diverges from the germline sequence, so it may reflect a read error. CDR3 in DNA: TGTGCCAACAGTTACTCAGGCGCAACCAATCAGCCCCAGCATTTT. It specifies CANSYSGATNQPQHF. The rearrangement links TRBV6-5 to TRBJ1-5, with D unclear. The CDR3 length is 15 residues. Germline V gives CDR1 MNHEY, CDR2 SVGAGI.

This clonotype was counted ten times or more. The chain recombines TRBV11-1 with TRBJ2-7, with D tentatively TRBD1 (6 bases). The germline CDR1 and CDR2 sequences are SGHAT and FQDESV (reference sequence). The CDR3 length is 16 residues. The ends were cut back, 4 bases at V and 8 bases at J, with 24 bases in the middle. The DNA for the CDR3 is TGTGCCAGCAGCTCCGGTCCAAGACAGGACAACGTACAGCAGTACTTC. Its protein is CASSSGPRQDNVQQYF.

This clonotype was recorded many times. The germline gene is not matched at one end of the junction; a read error may be the cause. The rearrangement joins TRBV30 to TRBJ1-1, with D maybe TRBD1 (5 bases). The CDR3 consists of 12 residues. Looked up from germline, CDR1 is GTSNPN and CDR2 is SVGIG (reference sequence). CDR3 residues: CAWSQGLPEALF. CDR3 DNA: TGTGCCTGGAGTCAGGGATTGCCTGAAGCTCTCTTT.

This clonotype was detected many times. The CDR3 loop reads CASSVFRGNTEAFF. In nucleotides, the CDR3 is TGTGCCAGCAGTGTATTCAGGGGTAACACTGAAGCTTTCTTT. The V call is TRBV6-2 or TRBV6-3, the J call TRBJ1-1; tentatively, D is TRBD1 (6 bases). CDR3 length: 14 amino acids. The germline CDR1 and CDR2 sequences are MNHEY and SVGEGT. Trimming removed 5 bases at V and 2 bases at J, with 12 bases between.

At least ten counts were recorded for this clonotype. The rearrangement joins TRBV30 to TRBJ1-1; no clear D. With 0 bases removed from V and 1 base from J, the gap between germline ends came to 9 bases. The CDR3 has 14 residues. In germline, CDR1 is GTSNPN, CDR2 SVGIG (reference sequence). The CDR3 nucleotides read TGTGCCTGGAGTGTACCCCCAGGGAACACTGAAGCTTTCTTT. Its translation: CAWSVPPGNTEAFF.

This clonotype was observed many times. The J gene is TRBJ2-5, the V gene TRBV5-1; D may match TRBD1 or TRBD2 (6 bases each). The ends were cut back, 0 bases at V and 4 bases at J, with 10 bases in the middle. Germline loops: CDR1 SGHRS, CDR2 YFSETQ. The CDR3 is 14 amino acids. The CDR3 loop reads CASSLVPGAETQYF. In DNA, the CDR3 is TGCGCCAGCAGCTTGGTTCCGGGGGCAGAGACCCAGTACTTC.

The chain has TRBV4-1 and TRBJ1-5, with D tentatively TRBD1 (5 bases). Trimming took off 1 base at V and 8 bases at J, with 15 bases between the two ends. The CDR3 covers 15 residues. Germline loops: CDR1 MGHRA, CDR2 YSYEKL. The CDR3 nucleotides are TGCGCCAGCAGCCAAGTGGGAGGGGCCGGGGAGCCCCAGCATTTT. This encodes CASSQVGGAGEPQHF.

In regard to this clonotype: Its ends do not fully match the called genes, so a read error is possible. This sequence joins TRBV30 and TRBJ1-1; D is uncertain. Germline V gene lookup returns CDR1 GTSNPN and CDR2 SVGIG (reference sequence). There are 11 residues in the CDR3. CDR3 DNA sequence: TGTGCCTGGACTGTACCGACGGCTAATCTCTTT. It translates to CAWTVPTANLF.

The chain combines TRBV11-2 with TRBJ1-1; 7 bases are shared with TRBD1. The CDR3 runs 14 residues. The trim removed 6 bases at V and 5 bases at J, leaving 9 bases unmatched. Germline V gene lookup returns CDR1 SGHAT and CDR2 FQNNGV. CDR3 sequence: CASRVIRGHTEAFF. The CDR3 nucleotides read TGTGCCAGCAGGGTTATAAGGGGGCATACTGAAGCTTTCTTT.

The CDR3 reads CASSSIAGGDTGELFF. The CDR3 bases are TGTGCCAGCAGCTCCATAGCGGGAGGGGACACCGGGGAGCTGTTTTTT. The rearrangement joins TRBV11-2 to TRBJ2-2, with 11 positions matching TRBD2. J lost 3 bases, V lost 4 bases, and 4 bases had no gene match. The germline V gene encodes CDR1 SGHAT and CDR2 FQNNGV. The CDR3 has 16 amino acids.

This clonotype appeared a few times. This sequence joins TRBV6-1 and TRBJ2-5; tentatively, D is TRBD1 or TRBD2 (5 bases each). The ends were cut back, 5 bases at V and 5 bases at J, with 21 bases in the middle. The CDR3 extends over 16 amino acids. In germline, CDR1 is MNHNS, CDR2 SASEGT. The CDR3 region is CASSPPVGTFSETQYF. The CDR3 bases are TGTGCCAGCAGTCCTCCCGTAGGGACCTTCTCCGAGACCCAGTACTTC.

This clonotype was counted at least ten times. J is TRBJ2-7 and V is TRBV6-1; 11 bases line up with TRBD1. This CDR3 contains 16 residues. Losses at the gene ends were 6 bases for V and 2 bases for J; bases not matched to a gene: 9. The germline gives CDR1 MNHNS, CDR2 SASEGT. As DNA, the CDR3 is TGTGCCAGCAGCCAACACCGGGACAGGGGGACCTACGAGCAGTACTTC. It is translated as CASSQHRDRGTYEQYF.